A selection of T cell receptor beta chains follows, all from one sample in a study of T cell responses to AZD1222 COVID-19 vaccine. Produced via immunoSEQ multiplex PCR; TCRdb's table is partial and in-frame only. This table holds roughly 90,000 clones, approximately 86% found once. Sequences were derived from peripheral blood, sampled on day 0 of AZD1222 vaccination. Receptors were obtained from an adult in good health. Each CDR3 is given with its conserved first and last residue. A D gene is named only where the DNA matches it firmly. Clone size, where shown, is once, few, many, or a class for clones that have expanded.

j_call: TRBJ2-2
cdr3_length: 17
clone_size: -
d_call: TRBD1
v_call: TRBV5-6
cdr3_aa: CASSLVLTGGSTGELFF
cdr3_nt: TGTGCCAGCAGTCTTGTACTGACAGGGGGCTCCACCGGGGAGCTGTTTTTT

j_call: TRBJ2-1
cdr3_length: 14
clone_size: -
d_call: TRBD1
v_call: TRBV5-1
cdr3_aa: CASSAGDRANEQFF
cdr3_nt: TGCGCCAGCAGCGCCGGGGACAGGGCCAATGAGCAGTTCTTC

j_call: TRBJ2-1
cdr3_length: 11
clone_size: -
d_call: -
v_call: TRBV6-2/TRBV6-3
cdr3_aa: CASSYWGEQFF
cdr3_nt: TGTGCCAGCAGTTACTGGGGTGAGCAGTTCTTC

j_call: TRBJ2-5
cdr3_length: 15
clone_size: -
d_call: -
v_call: TRBV24-1
cdr3_aa: CATSDASIIEETQYF
cdr3_nt: TGTGCCACCAGTGATGCGAGTATTATAGAGGAGACCCAGTACTTC

j_call: TRBJ2-7
cdr3_length: 15
clone_size: -
d_call: -
v_call: TRBV5-4
cdr3_aa: CASSLEGTGSYEQYF
cdr3_nt: TGTGCCAGCAGCTTGGAGGGGACCGGATCCTACGAGCAGTACTTC

j_call: TRBJ2-1
cdr3_length: 15
clone_size: -
d_call: -
v_call: TRBV5-4
cdr3_aa: CASSLDLSSYNEQFF
cdr3_nt: TGTGCCAGCAGCTTGGATTTAAGCTCCTACAATGAGCAGTTCTTC

j_call: TRBJ1-2
cdr3_length: 15
clone_size: -
d_call: TRBD1
v_call: TRBV12-5
cdr3_aa: CASVPPGQEDYGYTF
cdr3_nt: TGTGCTAGTGTTCCACCGGGACAGGAGGACTATGGCTACACCTTC

j_call: TRBJ1-1
cdr3_length: 13
clone_size: -
d_call: -
v_call: TRBV20-1
cdr3_aa: CSASGGGVTEAFF
cdr3_nt: TGCAGTGCTAGTGGCGGGGGCGTAACTGAAGCTTTCTTT

j_call: TRBJ1-1
cdr3_length: 13
clone_size: -
d_call: -
v_call: TRBV4-3
cdr3_aa: CASSRSQGTEAFF
cdr3_nt: TGCGCCAGCAGCCGAAGCCAGGGGACTGAAGCTTTCTTT

j_call: TRBJ1-5
cdr3_length: 13
clone_size: -
d_call: -
v_call: TRBV12-3/TRBV12-4
cdr3_aa: CASSPYMNQPQHF
cdr3_nt: TGTGCCAGCAGTCCCTACATGAATCAGCCCCAGCATTTT

j_call: TRBJ2-3
cdr3_length: 13
clone_size: -
d_call: -
v_call: TRBV4-1
cdr3_aa: CASSQDRVDTQYF
cdr3_nt: TGCGCCAGCAGCCAAGATCGCGTGGATACGCAGTATTTT

j_call: TRBJ2-5
cdr3_length: 16
clone_size: -
d_call: -
v_call: TRBV28
cdr3_aa: CASSLGGALSWETQYF
cdr3_nt: TGTGCCAGCAGTTTAGGAGGGGCCCTTTCGTGGGAGACCCAGTACTTC

j_call: TRBJ2-6
cdr3_length: 20
clone_size: few
d_call: -
v_call: TRBV9
cdr3_aa: CASSATLSVGGYSGANVLTF
cdr3_nt: TGTGCCAGCAGCGCAACCCTTAGCGTGGGGGGTTACTCTGGGGCCAACGTCCTGACTTTC

j_call: TRBJ2-2
cdr3_length: 13
clone_size: -
d_call: -
v_call: TRBV6-5
cdr3_aa: CASSPSYAGELFF
cdr3_nt: TGTGCCAGCAGTCCATCCTACGCCGGGGAGCTGTTTTTT

j_call: TRBJ2-3
cdr3_length: 14
clone_size: -
d_call: -
v_call: TRBV6-2/TRBV6-3
cdr3_aa: CASSGQQNWDTQYF
cdr3_nt: TGTGCCAGCAGTGGACAGCAGAACTGGGATACGCAGTATTTT

j_call: TRBJ2-1
cdr3_length: 13
clone_size: -
d_call: TRBD1
v_call: TRBV15
cdr3_aa: CATSRGQGNEQFF
cdr3_nt: TGTGCCACCAGCAGAGGACAGGGGAATGAGCAGTTCTTC

j_call: TRBJ2-7
cdr3_length: 15
clone_size: once
d_call: TRBD1
v_call: TRBV6-1
cdr3_aa: CASSELQGALSEQYF
cdr3_nt: TGTGCCAGCAGTGAGCTACAGGGGGCGCTGAGCGAGCAGTACTTC

j_call: TRBJ2-5
cdr3_length: 18
clone_size: -
d_call: -
v_call: TRBV11-2
cdr3_aa: CASSLGAVAGAVQETQYF
cdr3_nt: TGTGCCAGCAGCTTAGGGGCGGTAGCTGGAGCGGTTCAAGAGACCCAGTACTTC

j_call: TRBJ2-5
cdr3_length: 12
clone_size: -
d_call: -
v_call: TRBV10-2
cdr3_aa: CASSEFQETQYF
cdr3_nt: TGCGCCAGCAGTGAGTTTCAAGAGACCCAGTACTTC

j_call: TRBJ2-1
cdr3_length: 15
clone_size: -
d_call: TRBD2
v_call: TRBV5-1
cdr3_aa: CASSLAPGLINEQFF
cdr3_nt: TGCGCCAGCAGTCTAGCGCCGGGACTAATTAATGAGCAGTTCTTC

j_call: TRBJ1-2
cdr3_length: 16
clone_size: few
d_call: TRBD1
v_call: TRBV5-5
cdr3_aa: CASSWDTGGIRVGYTF
cdr3_nt: TGTGCCAGCAGTTGGGATACAGGGGGAATAAGGGTAGGCTACACCTTC

j_call: TRBJ2-2
cdr3_length: 16
clone_size: once
d_call: -
v_call: TRBV30
cdr3_aa: CAWRSIGGGFTGELFF
cdr3_nt: TGTGCCTGGCGTTCAATAGGGGGTGGATTCACCGGGGAGCTGTTTTTT

j_call: TRBJ1-5
cdr3_length: 13
clone_size: -
d_call: -
v_call: TRBV15
cdr3_aa: CATSSADSGREHF
cdr3_nt: TGTGCCACCAGCAGCGCCGACTCAGGACGAGAGCATTTT

j_call: TRBJ2-2
cdr3_length: 17
clone_size: -
d_call: -
v_call: TRBV4-2
cdr3_aa: CASSQDRSAGLSGELFF
cdr3_nt: TGTGCCAGCAGCCAAGATCGGTCAGCGGGCCTTTCCGGGGAGCTGTTTTTT

j_call: TRBJ1-3
cdr3_length: 15
clone_size: -
d_call: -
v_call: TRBV6-5
cdr3_aa: CASSYQGSSGNTIYF
cdr3_nt: TGTGCCAGCAGTTATCAGGGGTCCTCTGGAAACACCATATATTTT

j_call: TRBJ2-1
cdr3_length: 13
clone_size: few
d_call: -
v_call: TRBV12-3/TRBV12-4
cdr3_aa: CASSFDPYNEQFF
cdr3_nt: TGTGCCAGCAGTTTTGACCCCTACAATGAGCAGTTCTTC

j_call: TRBJ2-1
cdr3_length: 17
clone_size: -
d_call: TRBD2
v_call: TRBV27
cdr3_aa: CASKAQTSGGYYNEQFF
cdr3_nt: TGTGCCAGCAAGGCCCAAACTAGCGGGGGTTACTACAATGAGCAGTTCTTC

j_call: TRBJ1-5
cdr3_length: 15
clone_size: -
d_call: TRBD1
v_call: TRBV19
cdr3_aa: CATKETGLLDQPQHF
cdr3_nt: TGTGCCACCAAAGAGACAGGGTTGTTAGATCAGCCCCAGCATTTT

j_call: TRBJ2-1
cdr3_length: 14
clone_size: -
d_call: TRBD2
v_call: TRBV5-4
cdr3_aa: CASALAGGTNEQFF
cdr3_nt: TGTGCCAGCGCCCTAGCGGGGGGGACCAATGAGCAGTTCTTC

j_call: TRBJ1-5
cdr3_length: 16
clone_size: -
d_call: -
v_call: TRBV12-5
cdr3_aa: CASGLVLDRTGGPQHF
cdr3_nt: TGTGCTAGTGGTTTGGTACTCGACAGGACCGGGGGGCCCCAGCATTTT

j_call: TRBJ2-3
cdr3_length: 13
clone_size: -
d_call: -
v_call: TRBV11-3
cdr3_aa: CASSLTGSDTQYF
cdr3_nt: TGTGCCAGCAGCTTAACGGGGTCAGATACGCAGTATTTT

j_call: TRBJ1-1
cdr3_length: 15
clone_size: -
d_call: TRBD1
v_call: TRBV5-4
cdr3_aa: CASSRTGGLDTEAFF
cdr3_nt: TGTGCCAGCAGCAGGACAGGGGGTTTAGACACTGAAGCTTTCTTT

j_call: TRBJ2-7
cdr3_length: 14
clone_size: -
d_call: TRBD2
v_call: TRBV19
cdr3_aa: CASSRFAGEREQYF
cdr3_nt: TGTGCCAGTAGTAGGTTTGCGGGAGAACGCGAGCAGTACTTC

j_call: TRBJ1-2
cdr3_length: 14
clone_size: once
d_call: TRBD1
v_call: TRBV19
cdr3_aa: CASRGQGPNYGYTF
cdr3_nt: TGTGCCAGTAGGGGACAGGGGCCAAACTATGGCTACACCTTC

j_call: TRBJ1-6
cdr3_length: 16
clone_size: -
d_call: -
v_call: TRBV6-1
cdr3_aa: CASSDSVQGNNSPLHF
cdr3_nt: TGTGCCAGCAGTGACAGTGTGCAGGGGAACAATTCACCCCTCCACTTT

j_call: TRBJ2-4
cdr3_length: 13
clone_size: -
d_call: -
v_call: TRBV15
cdr3_aa: CATSYGLLDIQYF
cdr3_nt: TGTGCCACCAGCTATGGCCTCTTAGACATTCAGTACTTC

j_call: TRBJ2-7
cdr3_length: 16
clone_size: once
d_call: TRBD1
v_call: TRBV6-5
cdr3_aa: CASSYDGTAHGYEQYF
cdr3_nt: TGTGCCAGCAGTTACGACGGGACAGCTCACGGCTACGAGCAGTACTTC

j_call: TRBJ1-4
cdr3_length: 14
clone_size: few
d_call: TRBD1
v_call: TRBV30
cdr3_aa: CAWSSGQGLEKLFF
cdr3_nt: TGTGCCTGGAGTTCGGGACAGGGCCTAGAAAAACTGTTTTTT